The clone carrying this TCR beta chain was seen just once. What it recognizes is unknown. One end of the junction varies from germline; a read error may be responsible. This sample is part of a study of shared clonotypes between healthy human individuals. CD8 memory pooled CD45RO+ cells and CCR7-negative CD45RA+ TemRA cells. The germline V gene encodes CDR1 SSHAT and CDR2 FNYEAQ (reference sequence). The CDR3 totals 15 residues. TCRdb's copy holds only in-frame clones and misses some; the assay was immunoSEQ multiplex PCR. The repertoire has over 300,000 clones, roughly 84% of them found once; the top ten carry around 15%. Study-wide results and caveats: Among the subsets, naive ones generally showed larger estimated richness than memory ones. Represented diversity (both genetic and exposure-history) was limited by the small number of donors. For naive CD4 cells, approximately 4.8% of clonotypes were shared across a few donors.

The chain couples TRBV7-7 to TRBJ2-5; 8 nucleotides agree with TRBD1. This receptor was taken from a man aged 18 to 30 in good health. The sample taken for sequencing was memory CD8+ T cells sorted from blood. Subset defined: CD45RO+ cells pooled with CCR7-negative TemRA cells. The CDR3 sequence: CASSLDPGGVETQYF. CDR3 bases: TGTGCTAGCAGCTTAGATCCAGGGGGCGTAGAGACCCAGTACTTC.